This paragraph reports one T cell receptor beta chain. Its specificity is unknown. Sequenced by immunoSEQ multiplex PCR; TCRdb stores in-frame clones only, minus some. The sample consists of some 130,000 clones, more than 85% of them appearing once. The source of the sample is a study of T cell responses to AZD1222 COVID-19 vaccine. Trimming removed 2 bases at V and 4 bases at J, with 10 bases between. Germline CDR1 and CDR2: MNHEY and SVGEGT. The CDR3 has 14 residues. Study-wide results and limits: Spike-specific TCR breadth and depth both grew after two AZD1222 doses. Spike-spanning, vaccine-associated CD4 TCRs were dominant at 160-218 and 743-854. Donors were chiefly white British, with a greater number of females, and clonal diversity was perhaps underestimated. Repertoire collection took place solely once the T cell response had peaked.

This chain uses TRBV6-2 or TRBV6-3 with TRBJ2-3; a possible D gene is TRBD2 (5 bases). This receptor was obtained from an adult in good health. Specimen: peripheral blood, collected on day 0 of AZD1222 vaccination. DNA for the CDR3: TGTGCCAGCAGTTACGGCGGGTACGCAGATACGCAGTATTTT. This translates into CASSYGGYADTQYF.